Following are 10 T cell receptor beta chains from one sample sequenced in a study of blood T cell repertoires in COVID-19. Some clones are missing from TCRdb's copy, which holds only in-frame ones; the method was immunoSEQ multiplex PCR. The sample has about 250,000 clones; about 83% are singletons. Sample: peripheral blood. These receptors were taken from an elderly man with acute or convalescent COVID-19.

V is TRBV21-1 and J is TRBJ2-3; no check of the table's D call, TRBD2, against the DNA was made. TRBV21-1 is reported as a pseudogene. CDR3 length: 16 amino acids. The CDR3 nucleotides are TGTGCCAGCAGCAAAAGAAGGTGCGGGGAGCCAGATACGCAGTATTTT. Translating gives CASSKRRCGEPDTQYF.

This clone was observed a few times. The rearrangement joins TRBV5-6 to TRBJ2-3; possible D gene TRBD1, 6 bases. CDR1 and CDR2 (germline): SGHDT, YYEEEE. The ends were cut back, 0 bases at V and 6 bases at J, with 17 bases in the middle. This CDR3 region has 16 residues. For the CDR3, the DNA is TGTGCCAGCAGCTTGGGAACCAGACAGGCCGAGGATACGCAGTATTTT. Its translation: CASSLGTRQAEDTQYF.

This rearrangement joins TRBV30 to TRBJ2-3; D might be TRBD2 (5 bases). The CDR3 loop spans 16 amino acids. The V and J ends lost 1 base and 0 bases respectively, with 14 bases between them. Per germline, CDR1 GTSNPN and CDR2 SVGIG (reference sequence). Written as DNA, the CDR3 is TGTGCCTGGAGTGCCCCCCGAGCGGCAAGCACAGATACGCAGTATTTT. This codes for CAWSAPRAASTDTQYF. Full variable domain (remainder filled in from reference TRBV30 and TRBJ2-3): SQTIHQWPATLVQPVGSPLSLECTVEGTSNPNLYWYRQAAGRGLQLLFYSVGIGQISSEVPQNLSASRPQDRQFILSSKKLLLSDSGFYLCAWSAPRAASTDTQYFGPGTRLTVL.

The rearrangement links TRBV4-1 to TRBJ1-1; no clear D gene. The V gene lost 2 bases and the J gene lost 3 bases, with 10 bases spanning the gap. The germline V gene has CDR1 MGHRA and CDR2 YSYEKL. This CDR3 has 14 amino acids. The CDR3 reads CASSQLNGHTEAFF. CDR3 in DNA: TGCGCCAGCAGCCAACTTAACGGTCACACTGAAGCTTTCTTT.

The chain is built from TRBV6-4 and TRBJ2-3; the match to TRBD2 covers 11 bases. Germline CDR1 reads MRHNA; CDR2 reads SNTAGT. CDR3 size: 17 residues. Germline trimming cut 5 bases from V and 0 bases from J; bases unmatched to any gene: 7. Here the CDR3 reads CASSPSRTSGSTDTQYF. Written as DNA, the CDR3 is TGTGCCAGCAGTCCATCGAGGACTAGCGGGAGCACAGATACGCAGTATTTT.

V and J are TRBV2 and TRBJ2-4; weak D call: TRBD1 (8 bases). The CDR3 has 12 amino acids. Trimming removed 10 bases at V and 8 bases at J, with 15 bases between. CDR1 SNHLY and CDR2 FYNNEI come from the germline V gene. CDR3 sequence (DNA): TGTGCCACCGGACAGGGAGGGGACATTCAGTACTTC. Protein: CATGQGGDIQYF.

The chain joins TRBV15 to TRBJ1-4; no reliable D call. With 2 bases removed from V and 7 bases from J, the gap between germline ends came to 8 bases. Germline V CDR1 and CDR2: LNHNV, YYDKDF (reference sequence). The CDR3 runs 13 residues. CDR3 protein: CATSRTASEKLFF. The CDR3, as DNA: TGTGCCACCAGCAGAACAGCCAGTGAAAAACTGTTTTTT.

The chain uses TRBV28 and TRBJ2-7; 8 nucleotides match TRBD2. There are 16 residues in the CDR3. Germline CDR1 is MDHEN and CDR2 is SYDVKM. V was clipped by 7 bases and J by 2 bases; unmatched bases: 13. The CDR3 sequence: CASISPGRGAAYEQYF. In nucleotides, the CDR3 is TGTGCCAGCATTTCCCCCGGGCGGGGGGCGGCCTACGAGCAGTACTTC.

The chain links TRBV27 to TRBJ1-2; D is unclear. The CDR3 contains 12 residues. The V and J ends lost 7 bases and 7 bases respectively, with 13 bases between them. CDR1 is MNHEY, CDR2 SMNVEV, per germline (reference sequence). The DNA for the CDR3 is TGTGCCAGCAAAGACACCTCCGGTGGCTACACCTTC. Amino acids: CASKDTSGGYTF.

The CDR3 DNA reads as TGCAGCAGTCTGGAGCGAGACTACAATGAGCAGTTCTTC. Its translation is CSSLERDYNEQFF. V usage is TRBV29-1 and J usage is TRBJ2-1; D is unclear. CDR3 size: 13 residues. The germline V gene encodes CDR1 SQVTM and CDR2 ANQGSEA. Between the trimmed V and J ends, which lost 8 bases and 3 bases, there was a span of 14 bases.